This paragraph covers one T cell receptor beta chain sequence. Its antigen is not identified. The data were taken from a study of blood T cells in healthy people across ages. Study-wide points: Total diversity from one million sequenced T cells was likely underestimated. Roughly linear declines in TCR beta diversity per million T cells occurred with age. Possibly, changes in expanded clonotypes were confounded because donor CMV status was unknown.

With a J-beta primer mix and a sample-barcoded 5' primer, a second PCR ran about 7 to 12 cycles. TCRdb re-derived calls from the 5' RACE reads in MiXCR, one entry per CDR3 protein. Among approximately 830,000 distinct CDR3 sequences listed, 60% to 80% were seen once. V dropped 1 base and J dropped 0; count of bases not matched to a gene: 6. The V gene's germline CDR1 is SGHDT and CDR2 YYEEEE. This CDR3 is built from 16 residues. Total RNA extraction produced at least 5.5 micrograms (per sample) for the study. This rearrangement joins TRBV5-6 to TRBJ1-1, with 7 nucleotides matching TRBD1. The specimen sequenced was blood. This TCR was recovered from a man younger than 40 in good health. The chain's CDR3 is CASSLTGEPMNTEAFF. The CDR3 bases are TGTGCCAGCAGCTTGACAGGGGAACCAATGAACACTGAAGCTTTCTTT.